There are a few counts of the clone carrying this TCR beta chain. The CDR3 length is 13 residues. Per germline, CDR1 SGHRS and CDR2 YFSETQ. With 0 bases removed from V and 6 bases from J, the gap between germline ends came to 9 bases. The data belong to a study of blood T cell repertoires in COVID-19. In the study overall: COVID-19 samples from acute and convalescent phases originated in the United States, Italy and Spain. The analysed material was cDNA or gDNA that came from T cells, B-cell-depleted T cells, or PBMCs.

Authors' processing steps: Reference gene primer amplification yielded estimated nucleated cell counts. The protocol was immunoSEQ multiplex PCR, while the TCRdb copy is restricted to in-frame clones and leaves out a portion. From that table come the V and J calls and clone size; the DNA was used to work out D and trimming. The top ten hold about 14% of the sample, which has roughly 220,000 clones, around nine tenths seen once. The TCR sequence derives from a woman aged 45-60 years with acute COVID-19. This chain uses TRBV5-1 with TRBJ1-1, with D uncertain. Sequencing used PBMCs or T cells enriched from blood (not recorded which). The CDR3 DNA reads TGCGCCAGCAGCTTGGACCCTAGTTCTGAAGCTTTCTTT. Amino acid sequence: CASSLDPSSEAFF.